This T cell receptor beta chain comes out of a study of beta chain features in type 1 diabetes (dated by TCRdb to the late 2010s). Regarding the study in general: No differences in mean age, gender distribution, total cell number or subset yield were found between patients and healthy donors. Across all samples, roughly 110,000,000 sorted cells were examined, and cell number per subset correlated strongly with RNA yield. The study compared TCRB repertoires of sorted circulating CD4+ T cell subsets between recently diagnosed type 1 diabetes patients and matched healthy donors. Whereas all 28 donors provided naive and central memory subsets, regulatory and stem cell-like memory subsets were isolated from just 8 patients and roughly eight healthy donors.

On this clone itself: No antigen is known for it. Per-base quality was not reported, and no clone a single base away is much larger than it.

CDR1 SNHLY and CDR2 FYNNEI were looked up in the germline V gene. The germline ends are 15 bases apart after V is trimmed by 0 bases and J by 6 bases. There are 16 amino acids in the CDR3, from cysteine to phenylalanine inclusive. Only the CDR3 part of the read is kept: 48 bases, read in frame from the first base. Findings and caveats that apply to the study as a whole: Naive, central memory and regulatory TCRB repertoires appeared more similar among patients than among healthy donors. Sequencing cDNA rather than genomic DNA could over-represent highly expressing activated cells, although activation and CD3 levels did not differ between groups. Because small numbers of individuals were included in the HLA sub-analyses, any influence of HLA type on TCRB rearrangement was left unresolved. Shorter templates might be favored by PCR, yet because patient and control samples were amplified and corrected together, any such skew would affect both groups equally. Fewer insertions and more nucleotide deletions at VDJ recombination sites were observed in patients with type 1 diabetes, implying thymic rearrangement abnormalities. In all four CD4+ subsets, TCRB CDR3 length was moderately but significantly shorter in type 1 diabetes patients.

All of the isolated RNA was reverse transcribed with the High Capacity cDNA Reverse Transcription Kit, so expressed TCRB transcripts were sequenced. Deep immunoSEQ sequencing was applied to naive, central memory and regulatory T cell samples, giving an average of roughly 3.5 million total reads per sample. Sorted cells were lysed in RLT buffer, and RNA was extracted using DNase-treated RNeasy Micro or Mini kits according to cell number. To prevent cross-contamination, every cell subset was processed on its own, while patient and healthy donor samples were processed together. Using the immunoSEQ multiplex PCR, TCRB sequences were amplified from cDNA into 87-bp fragments spanning the CDR3 region. Sequencing of the amplicons was performed on the Illumina HiSeq platform. As for the original processing: Synthetic template baselines were used to correct PCR bias computationally, reads within Hamming distance 2 were collapsed together, and singletons that could not be merged were discarded. By aligning reads against IMGT, V, D and J genes, CDR3 length, and insertions or deletions at six rearrangement sites were assigned. Within each subset, clonotype counts were normalized to sorted cell number, after which true diversity and Gini coefficients were computed with the tcR R package. The overlap coefficient, calculated on TCRB nucleotide sequences, was used to quantify repertoire sharing. TCRdb provides this immuneACCESS table in a form limited to in-frame rearrangements. Some clones are lacking; in checked studies, under half of them reflect an unresolved V gene, and why the rest are absent is not known. The V and J calls and clone size were taken over from that table, and D and trimming were inferred from the DNA. In this sample the table shows roughly 180,000 clones, about 13% of which occur a single time. The top ten hold about 0.59% of the sample.

Each donor gave one peripheral blood draw, about 100 mL on average, collected into heparinised tubes. A BD FACSAria II and a panel including CD45RO, CCR7, CD25, CD127, CD95 and CD27 were used to sort naive, central memory, regulatory and stem cell-like memory CD4+ T cells. A purity above 95% was achieved for all sorted populations. Right away, PBMCs were isolated by Lymphoprep density gradient centrifugation and were stained directly, with no culture step. Samples were stained and sorted in pairs, with one healthy donor and one patient per experiment, so that batch effects were minimized. Input material: central memory CD4+ T cells from blood. The TCR was taken from a woman younger than 30 in good health. Here the chain combines TRBV2 and TRBJ1-5; the D gene is perhaps TRBD1, on 5 matching bases. CDR3 protein: CASSEAAGKVGQPQHF. The DNA is TGTGCCAGCAGTGAAGCGGCAGGGAAGGTGGGTCAGCCCCAGCATTTT.